Each of the 25 T cell receptor beta chains below was sequenced from the same sample in a study of beta chain features in type 1 diabetes. The entirety of the isolated RNA underwent reverse transcription, so expressed TCRB transcripts were sequenced. The table came from immunoSEQ multiplex PCR; TCRdb's copy has only in-frame clones and leaves some out. The profile shows 450,000 to 550,000 clones, about 30% of them singletons. The source material was naive CD4+ T cells from blood. The origin of the receptors is a man aged 18-30 years in good health.

The chain recombines TRBV5-1 with TRBJ2-3; 11 nucleotides align to TRBD2. This CDR3 spans 17 amino acids. CDR1 and CDR2 from the germline V gene are SGHRS and YFSETQ. V lost 0 bases, J lost 3 bases, and 6 bases stayed unmatched. The CDR3 region is CASSLGGLAGSTDTQYF. The DNA for the CDR3 is TGCGCCAGCAGCTTGGGCGGACTAGCGGGTTCTACAGATACGCAGTATTTT.

This chain links TRBV15 with TRBJ2-2; 8 bases are shared with TRBD1. The CDR3 consists of 15 residues. Germline V lookup: CDR1 LNHNV, CDR2 YYDKDF (reference sequence). Trimming removed 6 bases from V and 2 bases from J; junction bases left unmatched: 5. The CDR3 loop is CATRGQGSNTGELFF. The CDR3 nucleotides are TGTGCCACCAGAGGACAGGGATCTAACACCGGGGAGCTGTTTTTT.

This sequence joins TRBV7-9 and TRBJ2-7, with 7 bases aligning to TRBD1. V was pared by 0 bases and J by 0 bases, with 5 bases of the junction left unmatched. This CDR3 contains 16 residues. Per the germline V gene, CDR1 is SEHNR and CDR2 is FQNEAQ (reference sequence). The DNA for the CDR3 is TGTGCCAGCAGCTTAGCGAAGGGGGCGGTCTCCTACGAGCAGTACTTC. It translates to CASSLAKGAVSYEQYF.

The V and J genes are TRBV18 and TRBJ2-3, with TRBD2 matching over 10 bases. In germline, CDR1 is KGHSH, CDR2 LQKENI. The CDR3 covers 17 residues. Unmatched junction bases numbered 6, after V lost 2 bases and J lost 1 base. The CDR3: CASSPLRTSGGTDTQYF. DNA for the CDR3: TGTGCCAGCTCACCATTACGGACTAGCGGAGGCACAGATACGCAGTATTTT.

This clone was picked up a small number of times. The chain joins TRBV30 to TRBJ1-4; D unclear. The CDR3 is 13 residues long. V was cut by 4 bases and J by 7 bases, with 13 bases left in between. CDR1 is GTSNPN and CDR2 is SVGIG in the germline V gene (reference sequence). This CDR3 is CAWNTVVGEKLFF. The CDR3 DNA reads as TGTGCCTGGAATACGGTCGTCGGTGAAAAACTGTTTTTT.

V gene TRBV29-1 combines with J gene TRBJ2-6, with TRBD1 identical over 9 bases. V shed 7 bases and J 2 bases; nucleotides not matched to a gene: 3. Germline CDR1 SQVTM, CDR2 ANQGSEA. This CDR3 contains 14 residues. The CDR3 DNA reads TGCAGCGCCCGGACAGGGGCTGGGGCCAACGTCCTGACTTTC. Its translation is CSARTGAGANVLTF.

This clone was seen more than once but under ten times. This rearrangement joins TRBV30 to TRBJ1-1; 7 bases map to TRBD1. This CDR3 is 14 amino acids long. Per the germline V gene, CDR1 is GTSNPN and CDR2 is SVGIG (reference sequence). Unmatched junction bases numbered 5, after V lost 3 bases and J lost 1 base. The CDR3 sequence is CAWRPRGGNTEAFF. The DNA of the CDR3 is TGTGCCTGGAGACCCAGGGGGGGGAACACTGAAGCTTTCTTT.

Details on this clone: Other nucleotide sequences from this sample produce the same CDR3. CDR3 sequence reads: CASSLDQYEQYF. CDR3 nucleotides: TGTGCCAGCAGCTTAGACCAGTACGAGCAGTACTTC. V and J are TRBV7-2 and TRBJ2-7; D remains ambiguous. The CDR3 runs 12 residues. Germline CDR1 is SGHTA and CDR2 is FQGNSA. V was trimmed by 1 base and J by 4 bases, leaving 5 bases between them. Full variable domain (remainder filled in from reference TRBV7-2 and TRBJ2-7): GAGVSQSPSNKVTEKGKDVELRCDPISGHTALYWYRQSLGQGLEFLIYFQGNSAPDKSGLPSDRFSAERTGGSVSTLTIQRTQQEDSAVYLCASSLDQYEQYFGPGTRLTVT.

As regards this clone: Other DNA variants within this sample encode the same CDR3. The rearrangement links TRBV5-1 to TRBJ2-3; TRBD1 agrees at 7 bases. Losses at the gene ends were 3 bases for V and 6 bases for J; bases not matched to a gene: 1. Germline V gives CDR1 SGHRS, CDR2 YFSETQ. This CDR3 is built from 12 residues. The CDR3, as DNA: TGCGCCAGCAGCTCGACAGGGGATACGCAGTATTTT. Encoded protein: CASSSTGDTQYF.

About this clone: The sample has other DNA sequences that encode this CDR3 too. The chain carries TRBV28 and TRBJ2-1, with no clear D. Looked up from germline, CDR1 is MDHEN and CDR2 is SYDVKM. This CDR3 has 12 residues. The ends were cut back, 5 bases at V and 4 bases at J, with 6 bases in the middle. CDR3 nucleotides: TGTGCCAGCAGTACCGTTTACAATGAGCAGTTCTTC. Translated, it gives CASSTVYNEQFF. Using reference TRBV28 and TRBJ2-1 for the parts outside the CDR3, the full variable domain is DVKVTQSSRYLVKRTGEKVFLECVQDMDHENMFWYRQDPGLGLRLIYFSYDVKMKEKGDIPEGYSVSREKKERFSLILESASTNQTSMYLCASSTVYNEQFFGPGTRLTVL.

This clone appeared a few times. The chain combines TRBV6-5 with TRBJ2-1, with 8 bases aligning to TRBD2. This CDR3 is 15 amino acids long. Germline CDR1 reads MNHEY; CDR2 reads SVGAGI. Trimming cost V 6 bases and J 8 bases; bases outside gene matches: 12. CDR3 nucleotides: TGTGCCAGCAGCCGGAGTGGACTAGCTGGCGATGAGCAGTTCTTC. Encoded protein: CASSRSGLAGDEQFF.

This chain joins TRBV5-4 and TRBJ2-5; tentatively, D is TRBD1 (6 bases). CDR3 length: 14 residues. CDR1 and CDR2 (germline): SGHNT, YYREEE (reference sequence). V shed 1 base and J shed 3 bases, with 10 bases lying between them. CDR3 in amino acids: CASSLRQGKETQYF. The CDR3 DNA follows: TGTGCCAGCAGCTTGCGGCAGGGGAAAGAGACCCAGTACTTC. Supplemented by reference TRBV5-4 and TRBJ2-5, the full variable domain reads ETGVTQSPTHLIKTRGQQVTLRCSSQSGHNTVSWYQQALGQGPQFIFQYYREEENGRGNFPPRFSGLQFPNYSSELNVNALELDDSALYLCASSLRQGKETQYFGPGTRLLVL.

This clone was counted only a few times. The rearrangement joins TRBV7-2 to TRBJ2-7; D is undetermined. Trimming stripped 1 base from V and 4 bases from J, with 14 bases between. CDR1 and CDR2 from the germline V gene are SGHTA and FQGNSA. The CDR3 sequence is 15 residues long. The CDR3, as DNA: TGTGCCAGCAGCTTAGAGTGGCTGGGTGCGTACGAGCAGTACTTC. Residues: CASSLEWLGAYEQYF.

This clone has more than one count but fewer than ten. This chain joins TRBV9 and TRBJ2-3; a possible D gene is TRBD2 (6 bases). The CDR3 has 16 amino acids. Germline V gene lookup returns CDR1 SGDLS and CDR2 YYNGEE. V was cut by 3 bases and J by 5 bases, with 19 bases left in between. CDR3: CASSGPFRRAGDTQYF. The CDR3 DNA reads TGTGCCAGCAGCGGCCCCTTCAGGAGGGCCGGAGATACGCAGTATTTT.

There are a few counts of this clone. The chain carries TRBV10-3 and TRBJ1-2, with D hard to call. The CDR3 loop spans 15 amino acids. The germline gives CDR1 ENHRY, CDR2 SYGVKD. Trimming removed 3 bases at V and 0 bases at J, with 11 bases between. The chain's CDR3 is CAISDPGRTNYGYTF. In nucleotides, the CDR3 is TGTGCCATCAGTGATCCGGGCCGCACTAACTATGGCTACACCTTC.

The chain carries TRBV30 and TRBJ2-1; D unclear. Trimming cost V 3 bases and J 0 bases, with 6 bases left between them. CDR1 and CDR2 from the germline V gene are GTSNPN and SVGIG (reference sequence). The CDR3 loop spans 13 amino acids. For the CDR3, the DNA is TGTGCCTGGAGGGTGGACTCCTACAATGAGCAGTTCTTC. It codes for CAWRVDSYNEQFF. The complete variable domain, with remaining parts taken from reference TRBV30 and TRBJ2-1, reads SQTIHQWPATLVQPVGSPLSLECTVEGTSNPNLYWYRQAAGRGLQLLFYSVGIGQISSEVPQNLSASRPQDRQFILSSKKLLLSDSGFYLCAWRVDSYNEQFFGPGTRLTVL.

This clone has just a few counts. The genes are TRBV30 and TRBJ1-1, with a possible D match to TRBD1 (5 bases). There are 11 residues in the CDR3. Trimming shortened V by 2 bases and J by 9 bases, and 10 bases separated the two germline ends. CDR1 is GTSNPN and CDR2 is SVGIG in the germline V gene (reference sequence). In DNA, the CDR3 is TGTGCCTGGAGTACGACAGAGAAAGCTTTCTTT. It encodes CAWSTTEKAFF. Drawing the rest from reference TRBV30 and TRBJ1-1, the complete variable domain is SQTIHQWPATLVQPVGSPLSLECTVEGTSNPNLYWYRQAAGRGLQLLFYSVGIGQISSEVPQNLSASRPQDRQFILSSKKLLLSDSGFYLCAWSTTEKAFFGQGTRLTVV.

This chain connects TRBV29-1 to TRBJ2-1; 11 nucleotides match TRBD2. CDR1 and CDR2 from the germline V gene are SQVTM and ANQGSEA. The junction had 6 bases not matched to a gene; V was cut back by 5 bases and J by 0 bases. There are 16 residues in the CDR3. The DNA of the CDR3 is TGCAGCGTTCTCCCTACTAGCGGGAGCTCCTACAATGAGCAGTTCTTC. It encodes CSVLPTSGSSYNEQFF.

The chain recombines TRBV29-1 with TRBJ2-1; 11 bases are a match to TRBD2. The CDR3 loop spans 15 amino acids. Germline V gene sequence: CDR1 SQVTM, CDR2 ANQGSEA. Trimming cost V 6 bases and J 6 bases; bases outside gene matches: 10. CDR3 in amino acids: CSVTQTSGTGNEQFF. The DNA of the CDR3 is TGCAGCGTGACCCAGACTAGCGGGACAGGCAATGAGCAGTTCTTC.

For this clone: Other DNA variants within this sample encode the same CDR3. This chain links TRBV7-2 with TRBJ2-7, with D possibly TRBD2 on 6 matching bases. V lost 0 bases and J 4 bases, leaving 10 bases between the germline ends. The CDR3 sequence is 14 residues long. CDR1 is SGHTA and CDR2 is FQGNSA in the germline V gene. CDR3 DNA: TGTGCCAGCAGCTTAGCGCGGGAATCTTACGAGCAGTACTTC. Translation: CASSLARESYEQYF.

This clone was seen more than once but under ten times. The chain has TRBV4-2 and TRBJ1-1; no clear D gene. The V and J ends lost 1 base and 2 bases respectively, with 8 bases between them. The CDR3 sequence is 14 residues long. The germline CDR1 and CDR2 sequences are LGHNA and YNFKEQ. The CDR3 reads CASSQVGSNTEAFF. DNA for the CDR3: TGTGCCAGCAGCCAAGTTGGAAGTAACACTGAAGCTTTCTTT.

CDR3 amino acids: CASSVTGRDIQYF. The CDR3 DNA reads TGTGCCAGCAGCGTGACAGGGAGGGACATTCAGTACTTC. The chain recombines TRBV5-4 with TRBJ2-4; D tentatively fits TRBD1 or TRBD2 (7 bases each). V shed 4 bases and J shed 8 bases, with 13 bases lying between them. CDR1 SGHNT and CDR2 YYREEE come from the germline V gene (reference sequence). The CDR3 consists of 13 residues.

J is TRBJ2-1 and V is TRBV27; TRBD2 matches at 8 bases. This CDR3 has 11 residues. CDR1 is MNHEY, CDR2 SMNVEV, per germline (reference sequence). V trimming: 6 bases; J trimming: 15 bases; junction bases outside the gene matches: 7. The CDR3 nucleotides are TGTGCCAGCAGCCCCGGGAGGGGGGTGTTCTTC. Its protein product is CASSPGRGVFF.

The J gene is TRBJ2-5, the V gene TRBV5-1; 7 bases are a match to TRBD2. CDR1 and CDR2 from the germline V gene are SGHRS and YFSETQ. The CDR3 covers 16 residues. The ends lost 4 bases at V and 5 bases at J; junction bases unmatched: 14. The CDR3 DNA reads TGCGCCAGCAGCCTTGGGCCTAGCGGAGGAGGTGAGACCCAGTACTTC. It yields the protein CASSLGPSGGGETQYF.

The V call is TRBV29-1, the J call TRBJ1-1, with a weak D call TRBD1 (6 bases). Trimming left V 7 bases short and J 1 base short, with 13 bases between. The CDR3 is 13 residues long. Per the germline V gene, CDR1 is SQVTM and CDR2 is ANQGSEA. CDR3 sequence: CSAPGQPNTEAFF. The DNA for the CDR3 is TGCAGCGCACCGGGACAACCGAACACTGAAGCTTTCTTT. The complete variable domain, with remaining parts taken from reference TRBV29-1 and TRBJ1-1, reads SAVISQKPSRDICQRGTSLTIQCQVDSQVTMMFWYRQQPGQSLTLIATANQGSEATYESGFVIDKFPISRPNLTFSTLTVSNMSPEDSSIYLCSAPGQPNTEAFFGQGTRLTVV.